The T cell receptor beta chain under discussion was sequenced for a study of cytomegalovirus exposure and HLA in healthy donors. On the study more broadly: Unique TCRs numbering around 80 million, obtained from HLA-typed donors, made up an early data release.

It was with 60 Vbeta and 13 Jbeta primers that the PCR ran. The table came from immunoSEQ multiplex PCR; TCRdb's copy has only in-frame clones and leaves some out. The sample includes roughly 180,000 clones, 9.5% of them seen just once. Comment on this clone: The target antigen is unknown.

The V gene's germline CDR1 is SGDLS and CDR2 YYNGEE. The CDR3 is 16 amino acids. J was trimmed by 7 bases and V by 4 bases; bases with no gene match: 12. Study-level results: On later analysis, the bulk of CMV-associated TCR beta chains appeared to be HLA-restricted. Later work associated more than 15,000 TCR beta sequences with HLA alleles at 0.05 false discovery rate.

The receptor was derived from a woman aged 25 to 39 in good health and CMV-seropositive. This chain uses TRBV9 with TRBJ2-7; 12 positions match TRBD2. Sequenced material: PBMCs. The CDR3 bases are TGTGCCAGCAGCTTCCGGACTAGCGGGACTGTGGGGGAGCAGTACTTC. Amino acids: CASSFRTSGTVGEQYF.